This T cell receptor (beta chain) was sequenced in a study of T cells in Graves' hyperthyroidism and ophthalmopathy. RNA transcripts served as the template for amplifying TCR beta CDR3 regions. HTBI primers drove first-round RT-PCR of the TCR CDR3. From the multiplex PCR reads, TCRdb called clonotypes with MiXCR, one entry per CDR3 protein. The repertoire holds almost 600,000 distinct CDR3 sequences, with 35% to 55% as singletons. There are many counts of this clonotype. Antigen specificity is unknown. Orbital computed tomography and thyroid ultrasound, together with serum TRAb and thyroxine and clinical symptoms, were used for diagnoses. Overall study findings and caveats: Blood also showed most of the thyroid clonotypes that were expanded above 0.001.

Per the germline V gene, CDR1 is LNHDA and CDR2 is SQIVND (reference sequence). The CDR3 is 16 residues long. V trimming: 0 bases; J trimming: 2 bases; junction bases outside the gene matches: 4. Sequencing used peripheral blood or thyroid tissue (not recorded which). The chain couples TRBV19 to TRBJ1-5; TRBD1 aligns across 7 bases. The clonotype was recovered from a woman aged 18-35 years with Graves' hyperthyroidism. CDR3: CASSIETGMGNQPQHF. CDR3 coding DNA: TGTGCCAGTAGTATAGAGACAGGGATGGGCAATCAGCCCCAGCATTTT.